Below, 8 T cell receptor beta chains from the same sample are listed, as sequenced in a study of blood T cell repertoires in COVID-19 (dated by TCRdb to 2018 to 2021). The library relied on the immunoSEQ multiplex PCR assay. TCRdb obtained this table from immuneACCESS and retained in-frame rearrangements with V and J assigned. These tables miss some clones; where compared with another copy, unresolved V genes account for less than half of the shortfall, and the remainder is unexplained. A total of about 140,000 clones appear in this sample, about 80% of them only once. Of the sample, under 9.5% is held by the ten largest clones. The sample was peripheral blood. These receptors all come from a woman older than 75 in a cohort sampled during active or convalescent COVID-19.

J is TRBJ2-5 and V is TRBV7-2; D not resolved. Germline V CDR1 and CDR2: SGHTA, FQGNSA. The CDR3 is 15 amino acids. The V end was cut by 0 bases, the J end by 2 bases, with 10 bases between. CDR3 residues: CASSLARTVQETQYF. DNA for the CDR3: TGTGCCAGCAGCTTAGCTAGAACGGTACAAGAGACCCAGTACTTC.

This chain links TRBV19 with TRBJ2-1, with 8 bases matching TRBD2. Trimming removed 7 bases from V and 2 bases from J; junction bases left unmatched: 10. In germline, CDR1 is LNHDA, CDR2 SQIVND (reference sequence). The CDR3 consists of 16 residues. CDR3 in amino acids: CASTPSSGGPYNEQFF. The DNA of the CDR3 is TGTGCCAGTACCCCTAGTTCGGGGGGGCCCTACAATGAGCAGTTCTTC.

This clone appeared a single time. The rearrangement joins TRBV6-2 or TRBV6-3 to TRBJ1-1; 7 bases are a match to TRBD1. J was trimmed by 5 bases and V by 3 bases; bases with no gene match: 12. Looked up from germline, CDR1 is MNHEY and CDR2 is SVGEGT. The CDR3 is 16 residues long. CDR3 nucleotides: TGTGCCAGCAGTTATCACCACGGACAGGTTTGGACTGAAGCTTTCTTT. Translation: CASSYHHGQVWTEAFF.

The J gene is TRBJ1-5, the V gene TRBV30; D may be TRBD1 (6 bases). This CDR3 has 13 residues. Germline CDR1 is GTSNPN and CDR2 is SVGIG (reference sequence). Trimming left V 5 bases short and J 7 bases short, with 15 bases between. The DNA of the CDR3 is TGTGCCTGGGGTCTCCAGGGGAAACAGCCCCAGCATTTT. Its translation: CAWGLQGKQPQHF.

The chain combines TRBV9 with TRBJ2-7; 9 nucleotides align to TRBD1. The germline gives CDR1 SGDLS, CDR2 YYNGEE. V lost 4 bases and J lost 5; bases outside the gene matches: 10. This CDR3 comprises 15 residues. The CDR3 spells CASSPGDRAFHEQYF. CDR3 nucleotide sequence: TGTGCCAGCAGCCCGGGGGACAGGGCGTTCCACGAGCAGTACTTC.

CDR3 nucleotides: TGTGCCAGCAGCAAAGGAACAGGAAAGGGTGGTGAAAAACTGTTTTTT. Translating it yields CASSKGTGKGGEKLFF. The chain recombines TRBV21-1 with TRBJ1-4; TRBD1, as called in the table, went unchecked against the DNA. TRBV21-1 counts as a pseudogene. The CDR3 has 16 residues.

The chain links TRBV28 to TRBJ2-7; TRBD2 matches at 8 bases. Trimming cost V 1 base and J 1 base; bases outside gene matches: 3. This CDR3 region has 15 residues. Germline loops: CDR1 MDHEN, CDR2 SYDVKM. In nucleotides, the CDR3 is TGTGCCAGCAGTTTATCGGGGGGGGCTTCCTACGAGCAGTACGTC. Its translation is CASSLSGGASYEQYV.

This clone occurred once. The chain employs TRBV5-8 and TRBJ2-7, with 9 bases aligning to TRBD2. V trimming: 2 bases; J trimming: 5 bases; junction bases outside the gene matches: 5. This CDR3 comprises 14 residues. In germline, CDR1 is SGHTS, CDR2 YDEGEE. CDR3 DNA sequence: TGTGCCAGCAGCTTCCTAGCGGGGCGGGACGAGCAGTACTTC. As protein: CASSFLAGRDEQYF.